This T cell receptor (beta chain) was documented in a study of blood T cell repertoires in COVID-19 (dated by TCRdb to about 2020). About the investigation overall: Samples covering the acute and convalescent phases of COVID-19 were provided by collaborators in the United States, Italy and Spain. The sample metadata nearly always contained a de-identified subject ID, COVID-19 status, age in years and sex. Where HLA class I and class II types were available, the types were taken from metadata supplied by the sample provider, not from assay-based typing. The repertoires were released in a freely available public database intended as a resource for research on the immune response to SARS-CoV-2. The prospective study material was composed of cDNA or gDNA derived from T cells, B-cell-depleted T cells, or PBMCs. Deeply sampled blood TCRbeta repertoires from subjects exposed to, actively infected with, or recovered from COVID-19 were included in the dataset. Samples were obtained from the ongoing ImmuneRACE study (first 160 participants) and from roughly 1,300 subjects provided by 6 global collaborators. Results the study describes overall, beyond this receptor: The amount of clinical and demographic metadata varied by source and participant and was provided uncurated.

Details on this clone: Its antigen is still unknown. It has no much larger one-base neighbor in the sample; base qualities were not kept.

The immunoSEQ Assay, a bias-controlled multiplex PCR, was used to amplify TCRbeta CDR3 regions from genomic DNA. The authors' analysis ran thus. The number of nucleated cells in each sample was estimated by amplification of reference gene primers within the assay. To quantify the absolute abundance of each unique TCRbeta CDR3 rearrangement, sequence reads were collapsed and filtered. Productive Simpson clonality was computed per sample as the square root of Simpson's diversity index over productive rearrangements. Entries here come from immuneACCESS through TCRdb and include only in-frame sequences with V and J called. Some clones fail to appear in such tables; in the studies checked, an unresolved V gene covers under half of the shortfall, and the cause of the remainder is unknown. The DNA was the basis for D and trimming; V, J and clone size are from that table. The sample table records some 240,000 clones; roughly 85% of these occur just once. The ten largest clones capture 2% to 3% of the sample.

Reading the germline V gene gives CDR1 SGHTA and CDR2 FQGNSA. From its cysteine to its phenylalanine, the CDR3 spans 17 amino acids. Kept here is only the CDR3 DNA, which spans 51 bases and is read in frame from base 1. Trimming leaves V shorter by 3 bases and J shorter by 2 bases, with the junction holding 10 bases beyond the gene matches. In Seattle, one collaborating source enrolled patients while the infection was active and tracked those patients longitudinally over the course of disease. Each collaborating institution followed its own protocols to collect whole blood in K2EDTA tubes. For TCRbeta analysis, collaborators shipped samples as frozen whole blood, isolated PBMCs, or DNA extracted from either of those sample types.

In this chain, TRBV7-2 is recombined with TRBJ2-7; TRBD2 aligns with 10 central bases. This sequence was found in a woman in her 70s with COVID-19, enrolled during active disease. The sample comprised peripheral blood. The CDR3 corresponds to CASSFRASGGSAYEQYF. The bases are TGTGCCAGCAGCTTTAGGGCTAGCGGGGGAAGCGCCTACGAGCAGTACTTC.